This entry lists 30 T cell receptor beta chains sequenced from one sample in a study of blood T cells in healthy people across ages. Combining a sample-barcoded 5' primer with a J-beta primer mix, a second PCR ran for about 7 to 12 cycles. MiXCR, run by TCRdb on the 5' RACE reads, gives a single entry per CDR3 protein. This table holds about 830,000 distinct CDR3 sequences, roughly 60% found once. The sample taken for sequencing was blood. The receptors shown here come from a man aged 30-40 years in good health.

This clonotype was seen a few times. The V call is TRBV10-3, the J call TRBJ2-7; 7 positions agree with TRBD2. The CDR3 extends over 12 amino acids. V was clipped by 11 bases and J by 4 bases; unmatched bases: 8. Germline lookup yields CDR1 ENHRY and CDR2 SYGVKD. The CDR3 reads CASAWGGYEQYF. The CDR3 DNA sequence: TGTGCCTCCGCCTGGGGGGGGTACGAGCAGTACTTC.

J is TRBJ2-7 and V is TRBV20-1, with 7 bases aligning to TRBD1. Germline values: CDR1 DFQATT, CDR2 SNEGSKA (reference sequence). This CDR3 has 14 residues. The V segment lost 3 bases and the J segment 0 bases; nucleotides outside the gene matches: 5. As DNA, the CDR3 is TGCAGTGCTAGTATCCAGGGGGTCTCCTACGAGCAGTACTTC. It translates to CSASIQGVSYEQYF.

This clonotype was observed a few times. V usage is TRBV9 and J usage is TRBJ2-1; D may be TRBD1 or TRBD2 (6 bases each). The CDR3 contains 16 residues. Trimming left V 0 bases short and J 13 bases short, with 23 bases between. Germline loops: CDR1 SGDLS, CDR2 YYNGEE. CDR3 in DNA: TGTGCCAGCAGCGTAGGTGTGGGGGCGACACAGGAGGGTCAGTTCTTC. Translation gives CASSVGVGATQEGQFF.

This clonotype was detected once. The chain joins TRBV4-3 to TRBJ2-5; 7 nucleotides match TRBD1. CDR1 and CDR2 (germline): LGHNA, YSLEER. V lost 1 base to trimming and J lost 3 bases; unmatched junction nucleotides: 5. CDR3 length: 15 amino acids. The CDR3 region has the DNA TGCGCCAGCAGCCAAGTTTGGACAGGAAAAGAGACCCAGTACTTC. It is translated as CASSQVWTGKETQYF.

This chain uses TRBV7-9 with TRBJ2-7; D unresolved. Germline V gene data show CDR1 as SEHNR and CDR2 as FQNEAQ (reference sequence). The CDR3 is 16 residues long. V lost 3 bases and J 0 bases, leaving 15 bases between the germline ends. The CDR3 protein is CASSFKGQGTSYEQYF. CDR3 coding DNA: TGTGCCAGCAGCTTTAAGGGCCAAGGAACCTCCTACGAGCAGTACTTC.

The CDR3 DNA is TGCAGCGTCACCAAAGACAGGGGGCGTTCCGAGCAGTACTTC. This sequence encodes CSVTKDRGRSEQYF. The chain couples TRBV29-1 to TRBJ2-7, with TRBD1 identical over 10 bases. Germline V CDR1 and CDR2: SQVTM, ANQGSEA. After removal of 6 bases from V and 6 bases from J, the junction contained 11 bases not matched to a gene. This CDR3 region has 14 residues.

The genes are TRBV4-2 and TRBJ2-7, with D perhaps being TRBD1 or TRBD2 (6 bases each). The germline V gene has CDR1 LGHNA and CDR2 YNFKEQ. V was shortened by 1 base and J by 2 bases, with 12 bases between the two germline ends. The CDR3 is made up of 15 amino acids. CDR3 region: CASSQGRGQTYEQYF. CDR3 in DNA: TGTGCCAGCAGCCAAGGGAGGGGACAAACCTACGAGCAGTACTTC.

This chain links TRBV3-1 with TRBJ2-3, with no clear D. This CDR3 contains 12 residues. Trimming left V 2 bases short and J 8 bases short, with 8 bases between. CDR1 is LGHDT and CDR2 is YNNKEL in the germline V gene (reference sequence). CDR3 in DNA: TGTGCCAGCAGCCAACTCACGGGTACGCAGTATTTT. It is translated as CASSQLTGTQYF.

This clonotype was observed a few times. This sequence joins TRBV7-2 and TRBJ2-1, with 13 nucleotides matching TRBD2. The CDR3 sequence is 16 residues long. The ends lost 5 bases at V and 9 bases at J; junction bases unmatched: 10. Germline CDR1 reads SGHTA; CDR2 reads FQGNSA. CDR3 in DNA: TGTGCCAGCAGCGCAACGGGACTAGCGGGGCGGGGTGAGCAGTTCTTC. Amino acid sequence: CASSATGLAGRGEQFF.

The V gene is TRBV6-6, the J gene TRBJ2-1; 9 nucleotides match TRBD2. Germline trimming cut 0 bases from V and 2 bases from J; bases unmatched to any gene: 5. The CDR3 is 17 amino acids. Germline assignment: CDR1 MNHNY and CDR2 SVGAGI (reference sequence). The CDR3 here is CASSYSGAGGPYNEQFF. The CDR3 DNA reads TGTGCCAGCAGTTACTCTGGAGCGGGGGGACCCTACAATGAGCAGTTCTTC.

The genes are TRBV20-1 and TRBJ1-2, with a possible D match to TRBD1 (5 bases). This CDR3 has 13 amino acids. Per the germline V gene, CDR1 is DFQATT and CDR2 is SNEGSKA (reference sequence). With 6 bases removed from V and 2 bases from J, the gap between germline ends came to 13 bases. DNA of the CDR3: TGCAGTGCCAGGGAGGGGTCCAACTATGGCTACACCTTC. Its protein product is CSAREGSNYGYTF.

For the CDR3, the DNA is TGCACCGGCAACTTAAGCGGGGGACTAGAAGAGCAGTACTTC. Amino acid sequence: CTGNLSGGLEEQYF. The chain carries TRBV5-1 and TRBJ2-4; 8 nucleotides agree with TRBD2. This CDR3 has 14 residues. Per the germline V gene, CDR1 is SGHRS and CDR2 is YFSETQ.

The chain recombines TRBV6-6 with TRBJ2-3; the D call may be TRBD1 or TRBD2 (5 bases each). V dropped 1 base and J dropped 1 base, with 12 bases sitting between them. This CDR3 comprises 16 residues. In germline, CDR1 is MNHNY, CDR2 SVGAGI (reference sequence). This CDR3 reads CASSYYRPGGTDTQYF. CDR3 nucleotides: TGTGCCAGCAGTTACTACAGGCCCGGGGGCACAGATACGCAGTATTTT.

The chain joins TRBV7-9 to TRBJ2-4, with 7 bases identical to TRBD1. Germline lookup yields CDR1 SEHNR and CDR2 FQNEAQ (reference sequence). This CDR3 contains 19 residues. Trimming at V came to 1 base and at J to 0 bases, leaving 12 bases not matched to a gene. This CDR3 reads CASSLGLDRRGIAKNIQYF. The CDR3 DNA sequence: TGTGCCAGCAGCTTAGGATTGGACAGGCGTGGGATAGCCAAAAACATTCAGTACTTC.

This clonotype was seen more than once but under ten times. The V call is TRBV12-3 or TRBV12-4, the J call TRBJ2-3; D remains ambiguous. Between the trimmed V and J ends, which lost 4 bases and 6 bases, there was a span of 17 bases. The CDR3 covers 15 residues. This CDR3 is CASSSYSVLWDTQYF. The DNA of the CDR3 is TGTGCCAGCAGTTCCTACAGCGTACTTTGGGATACGCAGTATTTT.

V usage is TRBV7-9 and J usage is TRBJ2-1; 7 nucleotides agree with TRBD1. J gave up 4 bases and V 8 bases, and 8 bases lay outside the gene matches. Germline V CDR1 and CDR2: SEHNR, FQNEAQ (reference sequence). The CDR3 consists of 14 residues. Here the CDR3 reads CASQPGQKYNEQFF. CDR3 nucleotide sequence: TGTGCCAGCCAACCGGGACAGAAGTACAATGAGCAGTTCTTC.

V and J are TRBV5-1 and TRBJ2-3; D gene ambiguous. The V gene lost 1 base and the J gene lost 0 bases, with 6 bases spanning the gap. Germline CDR1 SGHRS, CDR2 YFSETQ. The CDR3 runs 14 residues. The CDR3 loop is CASSLSQSTDTQYF. The CDR3, as DNA: TGCGCCAGCAGCTTGTCTCAAAGCACAGATACGCAGTATTTT. The variable domain in full, completed from reference TRBV5-1 and TRBJ2-3, reads KAGVTQTPRYLIKTRGQQVTLSCSPISGHRSVSWYQQTPGQGLQFLFEYFSETQRNKGNFPGRFSGRQFSNSRSEMNVSTLELGDSALYLCASSLSQSTDTQYFGPGTRLTVL.

Concerning this clonotype: A read error may account for a junction end that differs from germline. CDR3 residues: CTSSGQGAYEQYF. CDR3 bases: TGTACCAGCAGCGGACAGGGCGCCTACGAGCAGTACTTC. The V gene is TRBV9, the J gene TRBJ2-7, with TRBD1 matching over 8 bases. CDR3 length: 13 amino acids. CDR1 and CDR2 (germline): SGDLS, YYNGEE.

The J gene is TRBJ2-3, the V gene TRBV27; perhaps TRBD2 as D (7 bases). Trimming took 10 bases from V and 0 from J, leaving 23 bases between them. The CDR3 runs to 17 residues. Germline V CDR1 and CDR2: MNHEY, SMNVEV (reference sequence). The CDR3 loop is CATQPSSGGSSTDTQYF. The CDR3 DNA reads as TGTGCCACCCAACCTTCGTCGGGGGGCTCTAGCACAGATACGCAGTATTTT.

For the CDR3, the DNA is TGTGCCAGCAGGCGGACTAGTCCCGCAGATACGCAGTATTTT. Protein: CASRRTSPADTQYF. The chain is built from TRBV7-2 and TRBJ2-3, with 7 positions matching TRBD2. The CDR3 is 14 residues long. The germline V gene encodes CDR1 SGHTA and CDR2 FQGNSA. The V and J ends lost 6 bases and 4 bases, in that order; junction bases with no gene match: 7.

The V gene is TRBV4-3, the J gene TRBJ1-1, with D unclear. CDR3 length: 15 residues. The germline V and J ends were trimmed by 0 bases and 2 bases, with 10 bases remaining between them. The germline gives CDR1 LGHNA, CDR2 YSLEER. The CDR3 loop is CASSQEAGVNTEAFF. CDR3 in DNA: TGCGCCAGCAGCCAAGAGGCGGGTGTCAACACTGAAGCTTTCTTT.

V is TRBV27 and J is TRBJ1-6; D unclear. The CDR3 loop spans 18 amino acids. V gave up 5 bases and J gave up 0 bases, with 17 bases separating them. CDR1 is MNHEY and CDR2 is SMNVEV in the germline V gene (reference sequence). CDR3 region: CASSAIGPPSSYNSPLHF. CDR3 in DNA: TGTGCCAGCAGTGCAATTGGACCGCCGAGCTCCTATAATTCACCCCTCCACTTT.

CDR3 in amino acids: CSARDPRGVDSNNEQFF. CDR3 in DNA: TGCAGTGCTAGAGATCCACGGGGGGTTGACTCTAACAATGAGCAGTTCTTC. The chain is built from TRBV20-1 and TRBJ2-1; 7 bases are a match to TRBD2. After removal of 0 bases from V and 5 bases from J, the junction contained 13 bases not matched to a gene. The CDR3 sequence is 17 residues long. The germline V gene encodes CDR1 DFQATT and CDR2 SNEGSKA (reference sequence).

This clonotype appeared once. CDR3 protein: CSARERQVKRVNEQYF. CDR3 bases: TGCAGTGCTAGAGAACGACAGGTAAAACGGGTCAATGAGCAGTACTTC. The chain joins TRBV20-1 to TRBJ2-1, with D tentatively TRBD1 (6 bases). The J call may be incorrect, as the DNA end agrees better with TRBJ2-7. Germline V gene data show CDR1 as DFQATT and CDR2 as SNEGSKA (reference sequence). This CDR3 region has 16 residues.

The rearrangement uses TRBV7-2 and TRBJ2-7; 10 bases agree with TRBD2. The junction had 7 bases not matched to a gene; V was cut back by 1 base and J by 4 bases. CDR3 size: 16 residues. CDR1 and CDR2 from the germline V gene are SGHTA and FQGNSA. The CDR3 DNA follows: TGTGCCAGCAGCTTAGGTGGTTTAGCGGGGGGTTACGAGCAGTACTTC. Protein: CASSLGGLAGGYEQYF.

This chain links TRBV12-3 or TRBV12-4 with TRBJ1-2; TRBD1 matches 8 bases. The CDR3 is made up of 15 amino acids. J lost 7 bases, V lost 7 bases, and 14 bases had no gene match. The CDR3 DNA is TGTGCCAGCAATTCATCCGGGACAGGCGTTATTGGCTACACCTTC. Translating gives CASNSSGTGVIGYTF.

The gene calls are TRBV6-6 and TRBJ1-1; TRBD1 matches 7 bases. This CDR3 comprises 15 residues. Germline assignment: CDR1 MNHNY and CDR2 SVGAGI (reference sequence). Trimming cost V 6 bases and J 0 bases; bases outside gene matches: 7. CDR3 DNA: TGTGCCAGCAGGAGGGGGCCTGGGTTGAACACTGAAGCTTTCTTT. Its protein is CASRRGPGLNTEAFF.

With respect to this clonotype: One end of the junction is discordant with germline, which a read error may explain. The CDR3 DNA reads TGTGCCGGCAGCCCGGACAGGGTCCATCAGCCCCAGCATTTT. This translates into CAGSPDRVHQPQHF. The chain recombines TRBV11-2 with TRBJ1-5, with 8 nucleotides matching TRBD1. The germline gives CDR1 SGHAT, CDR2 FQNNGV. CDR3 length: 14 amino acids.

This clonotype showed up just a few times. The chain carries TRBV4-2 and TRBJ2-5; 14 nucleotides match TRBD2. CDR1 and CDR2 (germline): LGHNA, YNFKEQ. The V gene end was trimmed by 1 base and the J gene end by 11 bases; junction bases not matched to a gene: 12. This CDR3 region has 17 residues. The DNA of the CDR3 is TGTGCCAGCAGCCAAGGTCAAGGGACTAGCGGGGGTTTTGAGCAGTACTTC. Amino acid sequence: CASSQGQGTSGGFEQYF.

The chain combines TRBV5-1 with TRBJ2-4, with a possible D match to TRBD1 (6 bases). The ends were cut back, 0 bases at V and 8 bases at J, with 18 bases in the middle. Germline assignment: CDR1 SGHRS and CDR2 YFSETQ. The CDR3 totals 16 residues. CDR3 loop: CASSLAAGEYPHIQYF. The CDR3, as DNA: TGCGCCAGCAGCTTGGCGGCAGGGGAGTACCCACACATTCAGTACTTC.